These 6 T cell receptor beta chains were all obtained from the same sample, sequenced in a study of blood T cell repertoires in COVID-19. TCRdb's table, derived via immunoSEQ multiplex PCR, lists solely in-frame clones and lacks some. The sample carries 300,000 to 500,000 clones, 88% recorded once. The sequenced sample consisted of PBMCs or T cells enriched from blood (not recorded which). These receptors were collected from a young woman with acute COVID-19.

This clone was detected only once. Additional DNA sequences in this sample encode the identical CDR3. The chain carries TRBV10-1 and TRBJ1-1; no firm D call. Germline V gives CDR1 WNHNN, CDR2 SYGVQD (reference sequence). V was cut by 1 base and J by 5 bases, with 11 bases left in between. CDR3 length: 14 residues. The chain's CDR3 is CASSEYRGGTEAFF. CDR3 DNA: TGCGCCAGCAGTGAGTACCGGGGAGGGACTGAAGCTTTCTTT.

The chain has TRBV27 and TRBJ2-7; TRBD1 aligns across 7 bases. Germline V gene data show CDR1 as MNHEY and CDR2 as SMNVEV (reference sequence). V shed 5 bases, J shed 2 bases, and the junction held 6 bases outside the gene matches. The CDR3 length is 14 residues. The CDR3 DNA reads TGTGCCAGCAGTATCCGACAGGGCCCCTACGAGCAGTACTTC. The encoded protein is CASSIRQGPYEQYF.

The rearrangement joins TRBV3-1 (or the pseudogene TRBV3-2) to TRBJ2-7; TRBD2 agrees at 8 bases. V lost 3 bases and J lost 2; bases outside the gene matches: 3. The CDR3 is made up of 14 amino acids. Germline lookup yields CDR1 LGHDT and CDR2 YNNKEL (reference sequence). CDR3 nucleotide sequence: TGTGCCAGCAGCCAGTCGGGGGGGACCTACGAGCAGTACTTC. Amino acid sequence: CASSQSGGTYEQYF.

This chain connects TRBV10-2 to TRBJ2-7; D unclear. Germline lookup yields CDR1 WSHSY and CDR2 SAAADI. The CDR3 loop spans 13 amino acids. V dropped 9 bases and J dropped 3 bases, with 15 bases sitting between them. The CDR3 nucleotides read TGCGCCAGTTCCAGTCACCCGATCTACGAGCAGTACTTC. This sequence encodes CASSSHPIYEQYF.

This rearrangement joins TRBV19 to TRBJ2-1; D perhaps matches TRBD1 (6 bases). CDR3 length: 14 residues. Looked up from germline, CDR1 is LNHDA and CDR2 is SQIVND (reference sequence). The V end was cut by 9 bases, the J end by 5 bases, with 17 bases between. This CDR3 is CASVPQGKNNEQFF. As DNA, the CDR3 is TGTGCCAGCGTACCACAGGGAAAGAACAATGAGCAGTTCTTC.

V gene TRBV19 combines with J gene TRBJ1-2; D gene uncertain. Trimming left V 5 bases short and J 2 bases short, with 15 bases between. The CDR3 spans 15 residues. Germline V lookup: CDR1 LNHDA, CDR2 SQIVND (reference sequence). The CDR3 nucleotides read TGTGCCAGTAGTGCCCGGGAGGACTTCAACTATGGCTACACCTTC. Encoded protein: CASSAREDFNYGYTF.